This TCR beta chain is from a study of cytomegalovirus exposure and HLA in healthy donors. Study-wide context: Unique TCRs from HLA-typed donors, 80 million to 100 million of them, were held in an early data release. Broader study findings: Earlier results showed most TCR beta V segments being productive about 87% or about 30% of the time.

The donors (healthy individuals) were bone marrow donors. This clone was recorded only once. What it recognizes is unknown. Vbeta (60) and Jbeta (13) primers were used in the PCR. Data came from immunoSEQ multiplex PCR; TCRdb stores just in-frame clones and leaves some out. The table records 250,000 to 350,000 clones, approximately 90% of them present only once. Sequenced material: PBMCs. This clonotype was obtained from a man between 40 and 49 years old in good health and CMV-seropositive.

CDR3 nucleotide sequence: TGCGCCAGCAGCGTGGGACAGGGATCCTATGGGGCCAACGTCCTGACTTTC. It encodes CASSVGQGSYGANVLTF. The gene calls are TRBV5-1 and TRBJ2-6, with 9 bases fitting TRBD1. V gave up 4 bases and J gave up 3 bases; unmatched junction bases: 8. CDR1 is SGHRS, CDR2 YFSETQ, per germline. The CDR3 contains 17 residues.